This T cell receptor (beta chain) emerged from a study of shared clonotypes between healthy human individuals. The assay was immunoSEQ multiplex PCR, and TCRdb's table has in-frame clones only and misses some. The sample has about 2.3 million clones, 80% to 95% seen once. V gave up 0 bases and J gave up 3 bases, with 9 bases separating them. CDR1 is GTSNPN and CDR2 is SVGIG in the germline V gene (reference sequence). This CDR3 is 14 amino acids long. This chain connects TRBV30 to TRBJ1-5; D is ambiguous. The sequencing input was naive CD4+ T cells from PBMCs. Subset reported: CD45RA+ positively selected. This TCR was sampled from a man aged 18-30 years in good health. Some clones in this sample may be carry-over from other donors' samples. CDR3 DNA: TGTGCCTGGAGTGTAGTGAGGTCCAATCAGCCCCAGCATTTT. Protein sequence: CAWSVVRSNQPQHF.